These 26 T cell receptor beta chains were sequenced from one sample in a study of early T cells in non-severe SARS-CoV-2 infection. In TCRdb, the 5' RACE reads were re-called with MiXCR into one record per CDR3 protein. This table holds around 71,000 distinct CDR3 sequences, around 13% found once. This specimen was whole blood, taken at baseline. The source of these receptors is an adult who was a healthcare worker with PCR-confirmed SARS-CoV-2 infection or an uninfected control (not recorded which).

There are a few counts of this clonotype. The chain has TRBV6-6 and TRBJ2-5; D unresolved. V was pared by 2 bases and J by 4 bases, with 5 bases between. Germline lookup yields CDR1 MNHNY and CDR2 SVGAGI (reference sequence). This CDR3 comprises 12 residues. The CDR3, as DNA: TGTGCCAGCAGTTACCGGGTAGAGACCCAGTACTTC. Its protein is CASSYRVETQYF.

The genes are TRBV9 and TRBJ1-6; the D gene is possibly TRBD1 (6 bases). CDR1 and CDR2 (germline): SGDLS, YYNGEE. V was pared by 5 bases and J by 9 bases, with 15 bases between. CDR3 length: 14 residues. The CDR3 loop reads CASSGISGVSPLHF. The CDR3 coding sequence is TGTGCCAGCAGTGGGATCTCAGGGGTTTCACCCCTCCACTTT.

This clonotype has a handful of counts. V and J are TRBV11-2 and TRBJ2-1; 10 bases are shared with TRBD2. The CDR3 totals 19 residues. Trimming took 0 bases from V and 4 from J; bases not matched to a gene: 12. Germline V gene sequence: CDR1 SGHAT, CDR2 FQNNGV. The CDR3 DNA follows: TGTGCCAGCAGCTTAGATCATCCCAACCTAGCGGGAGCGTACAATGAGCAGTTCTTC. Protein product: CASSLDHPNLAGAYNEQFF.

This clonotype was counted many times. CDR3 residues: CASSVEWLLNEQFF. DNA of the CDR3: TGTGCCAGCAGCGTAGAGTGGCTGCTCAATGAGCAGTTCTTC. The chain employs TRBV9 and TRBJ2-1, with D hard to call. CDR1 and CDR2 (germline): SGDLS, YYNGEE. The CDR3 runs to 14 residues. With 0 bases removed from V and 6 bases from J, the gap between germline ends came to 10 bases.

V gene TRBV21-1 combines with J gene TRBJ2-7; the table calls TRBD1, which could not be checked here. TRBV21-1 is shown as a pseudogene. The CDR3 totals 14 residues. CDR3 DNA sequence: TGTGCCAGCAGCTCTCAGACAGGGGTGTACGAGCAGTACTTC. Protein: CASSSQTGVYEQYF.

This clonotype was recorded at least ten times. The V and J genes are TRBV29-1 and TRBJ1-2; tentatively, D is TRBD1 (5 bases). The germline V gene encodes CDR1 SQVTM and CDR2 ANQGSEA. The CDR3 contains 11 residues. Trimming shortened V by 4 bases and J by 3 bases, and 6 bases separated the two germline ends. The CDR3 here is CSVVQDYGYTF. The DNA for the CDR3 is TGCAGCGTTGTACAGGACTATGGCTACACCTTC.

This chain links TRBV2 with TRBJ2-3; unclear D gene. The CDR3 has 15 residues. CDR1 and CDR2 (germline): SNHLY, FYNNEI. V lost 6 bases and J lost 1, with 14 bases in between. The CDR3 nucleotides are TGTGCCAGCAGCTTTGCCCATCCTCGCACAGATACGCAGTATTTT. It encodes CASSFAHPRTDTQYF.

This clonotype came up a few times. The rearrangement uses TRBV20-1 and TRBJ2-5; 8 bases are shared with TRBD1. CDR1 and CDR2 from the germline V gene are DFQATT and SNEGSKA (reference sequence). CDR3 length: 13 residues. With V trimmed by 4 bases and J by 5 bases, 6 bases remained unmatched. CDR3 residues: CSAKRTGQETQYF. CDR3 in DNA: TGCAGTGCTAAACGGACAGGGCAGGAGACCCAGTACTTC.

The table lists this clonotype with many counts. This sequence joins TRBV18 and TRBJ2-7; TRBD1 might be the D (5 bases). Trimming took off 5 bases at V and 4 bases at J, with 15 bases between the two ends. The germline gives CDR1 KGHSH, CDR2 LQKENI. The CDR3 spans 14 residues. As DNA, the CDR3 is TGTGCCAGCTCATTCCTCTCACAGGATTACGAGCAGTACTTC. Translating it yields CASSFLSQDYEQYF.

This chain links TRBV20-1 with TRBJ2-3, with TRBD2 matching 7 bases. CDR3 length: 15 amino acids. The germline V gene has CDR1 DFQATT and CDR2 SNEGSKA (reference sequence). Trimming removed 2 bases from V and 5 bases from J; junction bases left unmatched: 10. This chain's CDR3 is CSARMVGGSGDTQYF. The CDR3 nucleotides are TGCAGTGCTAGAATGGTGGGAGGGTCGGGAGATACGCAGTATTTT.

The chain is built from TRBV7-9 and TRBJ2-3; TRBD2 might be the D (6 bases). This CDR3 is built from 15 residues. Per germline, CDR1 SEHNR and CDR2 FQNEAQ (reference sequence). Trimming removed 5 bases from V and 4 bases from J, with 16 bases in between. CDR3 region: CASSLSSGSADTQYF. CDR3 bases: TGTGCCAGCAGCCTCTCGTCCGGGAGCGCAGATACGCAGTATTTT.

The V call is TRBV28, the J call TRBJ2-3; D gene ambiguous. V shed 3 bases and J shed 1 base, with 5 bases lying between them. Germline assignment: CDR1 MDHEN and CDR2 SYDVKM. The length of the CDR3 is 13 residues. CDR3: CASSFHRTDTQYF. CDR3 DNA sequence: TGTGCCAGCAGTTTCCATCGCACAGATACGCAGTATTTT. The full variable domain, with the rest looked up from reference TRBV28 and TRBJ2-3, is DVKVTQSSRYLVKRTGEKVFLECVQDMDHENMFWYRQDPGLGLRLIYFSYDVKMKEKGDIPEGYSVSREKKERFSLILESASTNQTSMYLCASSFHRTDTQYFGPGTRLTVL.

This clonotype occurred a few times. V is TRBV7-6 and J is TRBJ2-2; the match to TRBD1 covers 7 bases. Per germline, CDR1 SGHVS and CDR2 FNYEAQ. The length of the CDR3 is 15 residues. Trimming cost V 1 base and J 5 bases; bases outside gene matches: 4. In nucleotides, the CDR3 is TGTGCCAGCAGCTTAGGTGGGACAGCGACCGGGGAGCTGTTTTTT. Its translation: CASSLGGTATGELFF. Full variable domain (remainder filled in from reference TRBV7-6 and TRBJ2-2): GAGVSQSPRYKVTKRGQDVALRCDPISGHVSLYWYRQALGQGPEFLTYFNYEAQQDKSGLPNDRFSAERPEGSISTLTIQRTEQRDSAMYRCASSLGGTATGELFFGEGSRLTVL.

This clonotype was counted many times. The chain carries TRBV24-1 and TRBJ1-6; a possible D gene is TRBD1 (6 bases). The length of the CDR3 is 14 residues. V lost 3 bases and J lost 7, with 9 bases in between. Germline V gene lookup returns CDR1 KGHDR and CDR2 SFDVKD. CDR3 loop: CATSDAGHNSPLHF. In DNA form, the CDR3 reads TGTGCCACCAGTGATGCGGGACACAATTCACCCCTCCACTTT.

This clonotype was detected a few times. The CDR3 loop reads CAWGPGGYEQYF. CDR3 DNA: TGTGCCTGGGGCCCGGGGGGCTACGAGCAGTACTTC. This rearrangement joins TRBV30 to TRBJ2-7, with 7 positions matching TRBD2. CDR3 length: 12 amino acids. Trimming at V came to 5 bases and at J to 3 bases, leaving 4 bases not matched to a gene. Germline values: CDR1 GTSNPN, CDR2 SVGIG (reference sequence).

This clonotype occurred a few times. V is TRBV7-9 and J is TRBJ1-2, with a weak D call TRBD1 (5 bases). The CDR3 spans 15 residues. Trimming cost V 0 bases and J 3 bases, with 11 bases left between them. Germline values: CDR1 SEHNR, CDR2 FQNEAQ (reference sequence). CDR3 sequence (DNA): TGTGCCAGCAGCTTAGCGACAGAACCGTACTATGGCTACACCTTC. Translation gives CASSLATEPYYGYTF. The variable domain in full, completed from reference TRBV7-9 and TRBJ1-2, reads DTGVSQNPRHKITKRGQNVTFRCDPISEHNRLYWYRQTLGQGPEFLTYFQNEAQLEKSRLLSDRFSAERPKGSFSTLEIQRTEQGDSAMYLCASSLATEPYYGYTFGSGTRLTVV.

This clonotype has a count of ten or more. The chain couples TRBV29-1 to TRBJ1-1, with a tentative D call TRBD1 (6 bases). Germline CDR1 SQVTM, CDR2 ANQGSEA. There are 15 residues in the CDR3. V shed 1 base and J shed 4 bases, with 16 bases lying between them. The CDR3 sequence is CSVEGPGEEGTEAFF. The CDR3 DNA follows: TGCAGCGTTGAAGGGCCAGGGGAAGAGGGCACTGAAGCTTTCTTT. The full variable domain, its missing parts supplied by reference TRBV29-1 and TRBJ1-1, is SAVISQKPSRDICQRGTSLTIQCQVDSQVTMMFWYRQQPGQSLTLIATANQGSEATYESGFVIDKFPISRPNLTFSTLTVSNMSPEDSSIYLCSVEGPGEEGTEAFFGQGTRLTVV.

This clonotype was counted only a few times. This chain joins TRBV28 and TRBJ2-1; 10 nucleotides align to TRBD2. Germline CDR1 reads MDHEN; CDR2 reads SYDVKM. CDR3 length: 15 residues. V gave up 6 bases and J gave up 9 bases; unmatched junction bases: 11. CDR3 nucleotides: TGTGCCAGCAGGCCGGGACTAGCGCCCAGGCTTGAGCAGTTCTTC. It codes for CASRPGLAPRLEQFF.

This chain joins TRBV24-1 and TRBJ2-5; D is possibly TRBD1 (6 bases). The V gene's germline CDR1 is KGHDR and CDR2 SFDVKD. V dropped 4 bases and J dropped 5 bases, with 13 bases sitting between them. This CDR3 has 14 amino acids. DNA of the CDR3: TGTGCCACCAGTGACCCACAGGGTAGGGAGACCCAGTACTTC. Protein sequence: CATSDPQGRETQYF.

This clonotype was counted a few times. This sequence joins TRBV9 and TRBJ2-1; 9 bases align to TRBD2. Germline trimming cut 1 base from V and 2 bases from J; bases unmatched to any gene: 4. Germline values: CDR1 SGDLS, CDR2 YYNGEE. This CDR3 has 16 amino acids. The CDR3 spells CASSVSAGGAYNEQFF. The CDR3 DNA reads TGTGCCAGCAGCGTAAGTGCGGGAGGGGCCTACAATGAGCAGTTCTTC.

This clonotype was found many times. The chain links TRBV6-2 or TRBV6-3 to TRBJ2-7; 10 bases are shared with TRBD2. V shed 0 bases and J 8 bases; nucleotides not matched to a gene: 16. CDR3 size: 18 residues. CDR1 MNHEY and CDR2 SVGEGT come from the germline V gene. The CDR3: CASSYSRSGRVSPLKQYF. The CDR3 nucleotides are TGTGCCAGCAGTTACTCTCGAAGCGGGAGGGTTTCCCCCCTCAAGCAGTACTTC.

This clonotype was observed at least ten times. This chain uses TRBV12-5 with TRBJ1-1; D remains ambiguous. The V end was cut by 7 bases, the J end by 1 base, with 10 bases between. There are 13 residues in the CDR3. Germline V gene sequence: CDR1 LGHNT, CDR2 FRNRAP. The CDR3 sequence is CASAQDGNTEAFF. As DNA, the CDR3 is TGTGCTAGTGCCCAGGACGGGAACACTGAAGCTTTCTTT.

The chain recombines TRBV20-1 with TRBJ2-2; 11 bases fit TRBD2. The germline CDR1 and CDR2 sequences are DFQATT and SNEGSKA (reference sequence). There are 15 residues in the CDR3. The J segment lost 6 bases and the V segment lost 3 bases, leaving 6 bases of the junction unmatched. Here the CDR3 reads CSASELAGEAGELFF. In DNA, the CDR3 is TGCAGTGCTAGTGAACTAGCGGGAGAGGCCGGGGAGCTGTTTTTT.

This clonotype was counted many times. V is TRBV7-6 and J is TRBJ2-1; TRBD2 agrees at 8 bases. The junction had 11 bases not matched to a gene; V was cut back by 1 base and J by 12 bases. CDR1 is SGHVS and CDR2 is FNYEAQ in the germline V gene. The length of the CDR3 is 15 residues. The CDR3 loop reads CASSLVSGAGVVQFF. CDR3 DNA sequence: TGTGCCAGCAGCTTAGTGTCGGGAGCGGGAGTGGTGCAGTTCTTC.

This clonotype was detected ten times or more. This sequence joins TRBV28 and TRBJ2-7; a possible D gene is TRBD2 (5 bases). Germline V gene sequence: CDR1 MDHEN, CDR2 SYDVKM. The V end was cut by 2 bases, the J end by 7 bases, with 6 bases between. The CDR3 is made up of 11 amino acids. The CDR3 coding sequence is TGTGCCAGCAGTTTAGGGAGAGAGCAGTACTTC. Translated: CASSLGREQYF.

This clonotype has at least ten counts. V and J are TRBV29-1 and TRBJ2-7, with 8 bases aligning to TRBD1. CDR1 is SQVTM and CDR2 is ANQGSEA in the germline V gene. This CDR3 region has 16 residues. Germline trimming cut 0 bases from V and 3 bases from J; bases unmatched to any gene: 10. CDR3 DNA sequence: TGCAGCGTTGAAGATCGGACCCAGGGGGCCAACTACGAGCAGTACTTC. It translates to CSVEDRTQGANYEQYF.